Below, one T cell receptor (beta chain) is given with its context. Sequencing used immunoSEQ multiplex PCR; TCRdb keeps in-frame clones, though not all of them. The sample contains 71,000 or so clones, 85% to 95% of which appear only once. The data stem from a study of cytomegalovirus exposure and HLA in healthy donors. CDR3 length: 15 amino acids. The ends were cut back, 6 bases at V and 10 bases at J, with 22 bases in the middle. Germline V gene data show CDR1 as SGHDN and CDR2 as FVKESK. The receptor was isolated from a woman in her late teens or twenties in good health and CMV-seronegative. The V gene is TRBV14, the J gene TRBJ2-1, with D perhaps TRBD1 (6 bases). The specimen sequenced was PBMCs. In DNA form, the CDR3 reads TGTGCCAGCAGAAGCGAGGGGACCGGCACAGGGGAGCAGTTCTTC. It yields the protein CASRSEGTGTGEQFF.